This T cell receptor (beta chain) stems from a study of T cells expressing NK-cell markers. Study-wide background: It was from sorted CD3+CD56+NKG2C+, CD3+CD56+NKG2C- and CD3+CD56-NKG2C+ T cells that TCR beta repertoires came. The study's findings and limits: Also leading the CD3+CD56-NKG2C+ fraction in a handful of donors were these clonotypes.

Note on this clonotype: Its antigen is undetermined.

TCRdb re-called the 5' RACE reads; one entry per CDR3 protein, DNA not given. This sample lists about 160,000 distinct CDR3 sequences; its ten largest clones have less than 20%. Sequencing was carried out using blood T cells: a sorted CD56 or NKG2C T cell subset, CD4+ or CD8+ T cells, or bulk PBMC T cells (not recorded which). The origin of this receptor is a woman aged 18 to 75 in good health.

CDR3 protein: CASSFNQGIGYEQYF. The V call is TRBV5-1, the J call TRBJ2-7; TCRdb returns TRBD1, unconfirmable since there is no DNA. CDR1 is SGHRS and CDR2 is YFSETQ in the germline V gene. The CDR3 extends over 15 amino acids. Together with reference TRBV5-1 and TRBJ2-7, the CDR3 gives the full variable domain: KAGVTQTPRYLIKTRGQQVTLSCSPISGHRSVSWYQQTPGQGLQFLFEYFSETQRNKGNFPGRFSGRQFSNSRSEMNVSTLELGDSALYLCASSFNQGIGYEQYFGPGTRLTVT.